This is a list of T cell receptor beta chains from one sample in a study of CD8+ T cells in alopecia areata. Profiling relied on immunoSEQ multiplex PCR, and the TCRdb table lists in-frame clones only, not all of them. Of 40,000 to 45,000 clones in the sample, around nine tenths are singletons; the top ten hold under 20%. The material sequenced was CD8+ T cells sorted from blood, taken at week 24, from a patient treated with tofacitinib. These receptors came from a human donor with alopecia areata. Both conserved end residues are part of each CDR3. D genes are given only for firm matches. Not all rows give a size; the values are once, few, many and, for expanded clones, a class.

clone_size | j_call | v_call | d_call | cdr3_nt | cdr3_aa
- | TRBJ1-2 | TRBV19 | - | TGTGCCAGTAGTTCCGGGACGGGGGATGGCTACACCTTC | CASSSGTGDGYTF
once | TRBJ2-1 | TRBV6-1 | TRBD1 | TGTGCCAGCAGTGAAGAGGAGGGGCAGGGGGCAAATGAGCAGTTCTTC | CASSEEEGQGANEQFF
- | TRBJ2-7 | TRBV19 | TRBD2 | TGTGCCAGTAGTATGGAGGAGCGGGGGGCTTTGGACGAGCAGTACTTC | CASSMEERGALDEQYF
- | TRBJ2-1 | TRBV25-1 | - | TGTGCCAGCACCATCGGGAATGAGCAGTTCTTC | CASTIGNEQFF
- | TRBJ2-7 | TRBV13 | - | TGTGCCAGCAGCCCTTCACTGGGGGAGCTCCGGGGAGAGCAGTACTTC | CASSPSLGELRGEQYF
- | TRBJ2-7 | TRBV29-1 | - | TGCAGCGCCCTTGGGGGGTACGAGCAGTACTTC | CSALGGYEQYF
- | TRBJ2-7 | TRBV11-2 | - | TGTGCCAGCAGCCCTCGGGGCTACGAGCAGTACTTC | CASSPRGYEQYF
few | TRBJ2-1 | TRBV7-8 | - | TGTGCCAGCAGCTTCCTCACCGCCTTTGGCAATGAGCAGTTCTTC | CASSFLTAFGNEQFF
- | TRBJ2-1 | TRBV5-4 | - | TGTGCCAGCAGCTCTCCTCCTTACAATGAGCAGTTCTTC | CASSSPPYNEQFF
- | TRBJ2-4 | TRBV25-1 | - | TGTGCCAGCAGTGGTCCCCTGGGGGACATTCAGTACTTC | CASSGPLGDIQYF
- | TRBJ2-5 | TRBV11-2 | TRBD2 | TGTGCCAGCAGCCCCTCCGGGGGGACGTTCGAAGAGACCCAGTACTTC | CASSPSGGTFEETQYF
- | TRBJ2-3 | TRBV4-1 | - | TGCGCCAGCAGCCAAGCGGTCGGGGGTCTCACAGATACGCAGTATTTT | CASSQAVGGLTDTQYF
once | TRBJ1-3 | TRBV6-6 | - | TGTGCCAGCGAGGGGGGGAGCACCCCAAACACCATATATTTT | CASEGGSTPNTIYF
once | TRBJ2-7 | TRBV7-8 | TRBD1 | TGTGCCAGCAGCTTAGAGTGGGCAGGACAGGCGGGGCAGTACTTC | CASSLEWAGQAGQYF
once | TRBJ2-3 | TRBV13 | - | TGTGCCAGCAGCTTAGGGGGGACGGGAGATACGCAGTATTTT | CASSLGGTGDTQYF
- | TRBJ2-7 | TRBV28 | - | TGTGCCAGCTCCTCCATTTCCTACGAGCAGTACTTC | CASSSISYEQYF
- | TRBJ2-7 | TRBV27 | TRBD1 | TGTGCCAGCAGTTTATCGTACGGGACAGCTTCCTACGAGCAGTACTTC | CASSLSYGTASYEQYF
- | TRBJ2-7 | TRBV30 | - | TGTGCCTGGAGTCTCTCGGGTGGTAGATATTACTTC | CAWSLSGGRYYF
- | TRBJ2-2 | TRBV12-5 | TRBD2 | TGTGCTAGTGGTTTGGCGACTAGCGGCGGGGAGCTGTTTTTT | CASGLATSGGELFF
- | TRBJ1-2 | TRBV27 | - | TGTGCCAGCAGTCTCCGAGGGGGGGCAGGGTATGGCTACACCTTC | CASSLRGGAGYGYTF
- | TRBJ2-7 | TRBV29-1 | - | TGCAGCGTTGTGGGCAACTCCTACGAGCAGTACTTC | CSVVGNSYEQYF
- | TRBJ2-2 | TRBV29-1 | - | TGCAGCGTTGAAGGAGAGAACACCGGGGAGCTGTTTTTT | CSVEGENTGELFF
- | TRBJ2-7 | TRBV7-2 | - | TGTGCCAGCAGCCAAGCGGTGAATCCCTACGAGCAGTACTTC | CASSQAVNPYEQYF
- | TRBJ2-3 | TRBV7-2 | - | TGTGCCAGCAGCTTAGTGGGGGTGAACACAGATACGCAGTATTTT | CASSLVGVNTDTQYF
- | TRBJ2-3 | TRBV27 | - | TGTGCCAGCGGCGGCGGCCGCACAGATACGCAGTATTTT | CASGGGRTDTQYF
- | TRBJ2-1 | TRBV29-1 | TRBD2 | TGCAGCTTGACTAGCGCTCTCTCCTACAATGAGCAGTTCTTC | CSLTSALSYNEQFF
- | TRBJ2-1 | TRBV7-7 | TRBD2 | TGTGCTAGCAGCTTAGGACTAGGCCGGCCAAATGAGCAGTTCTTC | CASSLGLGRPNEQFF
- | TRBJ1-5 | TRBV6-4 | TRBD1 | TGTGCCAGCAGTGAAGGGACAGAAAAGCCCCAGCATTTT | CASSEGTEKPQHF
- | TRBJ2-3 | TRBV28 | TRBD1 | TGTGCCAGCAGTTTAAGAGGGGGCGGCACAGATACGCAGTATTTT | CASSLRGGGTDTQYF
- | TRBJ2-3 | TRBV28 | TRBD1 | TGTGCCAGCAGTTTTCAGACAGGGAGAACAGATACGCAGTATTTT | CASSFQTGRTDTQYF
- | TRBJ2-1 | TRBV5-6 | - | TGTGCCAGCAGCTTGGATCCGGTTGAGCAGTTCTTC | CASSLDPVEQFF
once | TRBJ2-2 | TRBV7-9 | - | TGTGCCAGCAGCCCCTTCCTCAGCGGAGGTGAGAGGACCGGGGAGCTGTTTTTT | CASSPFLSGGERTGELFF
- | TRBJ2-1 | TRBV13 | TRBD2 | TGTGCCAGCAGCTTTGGGACTAGCGGGGCCAATGAGCAGTTCTTC | CASSFGTSGANEQFF
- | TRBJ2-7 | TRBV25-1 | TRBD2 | TGTGCCAGCAGTGAATCCGGACTAGCGGGGGTCGCGGAGCAGTACTTC | CASSESGLAGVAEQYF
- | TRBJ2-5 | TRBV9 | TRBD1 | TGTGCCAGCGGCGTCTCCGGGACAGCCAAAGAGACCCAGTACTTC | CASGVSGTAKETQYF
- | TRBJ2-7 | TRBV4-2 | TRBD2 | TGTGCCAGCAGCCAAGGGAGACTAGCCGTCCTTGGCGAGCAGTACTTC | CASSQGRLAVLGEQYF
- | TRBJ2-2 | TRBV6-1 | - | TGTGCCAGCAGTCGACAGGAGTGGGAGCTGTTTTTT | CASSRQEWELFF
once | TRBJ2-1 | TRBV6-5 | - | TGTGCCAGCAGTTTTACAGCGAGCTCCTACAATGAGCAGTTCTTC | CASSFTASSYNEQFF
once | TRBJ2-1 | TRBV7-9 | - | TGTGCCAGCAGCCCAGGTTCGACTATCGAGCAGTTCTTC | CASSPGSTIEQFF
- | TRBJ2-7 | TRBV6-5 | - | TGTGCCAGCAGTCACCGGGACGATTGGAACGAGCAGTACTTC | CASSHRDDWNEQYF
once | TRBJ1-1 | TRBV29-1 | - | TGCAGCGTTGAGAGGCTGGAACCCCAAACTTTCTTT | CSVERLEPQTFF
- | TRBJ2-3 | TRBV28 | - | TGTGCCAGCAGTTTATATCGTGGATCCACAGATACGCAGTATTTT | CASSLYRGSTDTQYF
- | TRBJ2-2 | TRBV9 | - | TGTGCCAGCAGCGTTCGGACAGGGGAGCTGTTTTTT | CASSVRTGELFF
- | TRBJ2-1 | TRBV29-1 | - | TGCAGCGTTGAATCCCGGGGGGCCGGAGACAATGAGCAGTTCTTC | CSVESRGAGDNEQFF
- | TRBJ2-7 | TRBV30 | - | TGTGCCTGGAGTGTTTCTAGCTACGAGCAGTACTTC | CAWSVSSYEQYF
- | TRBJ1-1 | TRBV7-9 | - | TGTGCCAGCAGCTTAGGGCAGGGCGACACTGAAGCTTTCTTT | CASSLGQGDTEAFF
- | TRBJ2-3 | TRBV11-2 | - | TGTGCCAGCAGCCCAGAACCTCCGGTTACCTACGAGAGCACAGATACGCAGTATTTT | CASSPEPPVTYESTDTQYF
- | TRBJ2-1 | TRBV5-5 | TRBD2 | TGTGCCAGCAGCTTGGTACTAGCGGGTGCCTCATTCTCGGATGAGCAGTTCTTC | CASSLVLAGASFSDEQFF
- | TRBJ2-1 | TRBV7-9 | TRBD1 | TGTGCCAGCACCGGGACAGGGGGGAACAATGAGCAGTTCTTC | CASTGTGGNNEQFF
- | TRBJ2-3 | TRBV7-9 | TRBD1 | TGTGCCAGCAGCCCCCCCGCCCCAGGACAGGGCGCAGATACGCAGTATTTT | CASSPPAPGQGADTQYF
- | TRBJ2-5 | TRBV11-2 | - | TGTGCCAGCAGCTTGCACGGGGACTTAGAAAATCAAGAGACCCAGTACTTC | CASSLHGDLENQETQYF
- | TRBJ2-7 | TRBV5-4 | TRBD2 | TGCGCCAGCAGCCAAGATACGGGGGGCTACGAGCAGTACTTC | CASSQDTGGYEQYF